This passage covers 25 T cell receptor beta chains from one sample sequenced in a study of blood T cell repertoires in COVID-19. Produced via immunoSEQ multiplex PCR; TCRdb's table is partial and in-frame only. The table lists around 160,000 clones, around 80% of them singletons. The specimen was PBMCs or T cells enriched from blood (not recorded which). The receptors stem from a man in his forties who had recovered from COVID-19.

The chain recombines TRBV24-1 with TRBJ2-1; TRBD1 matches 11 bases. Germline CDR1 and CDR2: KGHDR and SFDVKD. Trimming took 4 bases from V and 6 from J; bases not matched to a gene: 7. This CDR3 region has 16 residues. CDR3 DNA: TGTGCCACCAGTGAATCTGGACAGGGGGCGGTCAATGAGCAGTTCTTC. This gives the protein CATSESGQGAVNEQFF.

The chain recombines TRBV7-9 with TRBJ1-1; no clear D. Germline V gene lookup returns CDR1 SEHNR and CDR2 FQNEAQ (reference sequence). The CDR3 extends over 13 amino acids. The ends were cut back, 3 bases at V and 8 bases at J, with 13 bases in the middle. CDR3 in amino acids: CASSFPATPEAFF. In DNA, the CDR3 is TGTGCCAGCAGCTTCCCGGCGACACCCGAAGCTTTCTTT.

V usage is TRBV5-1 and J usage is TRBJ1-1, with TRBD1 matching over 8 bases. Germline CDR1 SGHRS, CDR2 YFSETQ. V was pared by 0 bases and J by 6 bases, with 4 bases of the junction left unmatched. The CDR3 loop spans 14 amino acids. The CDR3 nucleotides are TGCGCCAGCAGCTTGGCAGGGGGCTCCGCTGAAGCTTTCTTT. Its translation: CASSLAGGSAEAFF.

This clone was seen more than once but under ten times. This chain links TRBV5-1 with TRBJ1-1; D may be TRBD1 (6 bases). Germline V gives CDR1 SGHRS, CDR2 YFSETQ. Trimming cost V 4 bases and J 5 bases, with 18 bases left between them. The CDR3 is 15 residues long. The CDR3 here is CASSPPGHSGTEAFF. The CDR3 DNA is TGCGCCAGCAGCCCCCCGGGACACTCGGGTACTGAAGCTTTCTTT. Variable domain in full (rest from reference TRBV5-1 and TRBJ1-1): KAGVTQTPRYLIKTRGQQVTLSCSPISGHRSVSWYQQTPGQGLQFLFEYFSETQRNKGNFPGRFSGRQFSNSRSEMNVSTLELGDSALYLCASSPPGHSGTEAFFGQGTRLTVV.

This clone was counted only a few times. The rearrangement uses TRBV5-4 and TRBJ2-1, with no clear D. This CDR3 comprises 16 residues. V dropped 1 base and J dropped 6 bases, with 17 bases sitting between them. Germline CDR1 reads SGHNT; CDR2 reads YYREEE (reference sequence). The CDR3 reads CASSLPLPRVGNEQFF. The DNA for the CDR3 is TGTGCCAGCAGCTTGCCTCTACCCCGGGTGGGCAATGAGCAGTTCTTC.

The CDR3 bases are TGTGCCAGCAGCCAAGCCCTGGCGGGGGAAGCTTTCTTT. This encodes CASSQALAGEAFF. The V gene is TRBV14, the J gene TRBJ1-1; no definite D call. V was pared by 1 base and J by 8 bases, with 11 bases between. CDR1 is SGHDN and CDR2 is FVKESK in the germline V gene. The CDR3 spans 13 residues.

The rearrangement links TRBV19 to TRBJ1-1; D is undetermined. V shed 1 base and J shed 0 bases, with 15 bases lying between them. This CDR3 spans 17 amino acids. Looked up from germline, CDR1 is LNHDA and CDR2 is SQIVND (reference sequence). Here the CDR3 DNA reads TGTGCCAGTAGTATAGTTCTCGGAAGACAAGTGAACACTGAAGCTTTCTTT. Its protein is CASSIVLGRQVNTEAFF.

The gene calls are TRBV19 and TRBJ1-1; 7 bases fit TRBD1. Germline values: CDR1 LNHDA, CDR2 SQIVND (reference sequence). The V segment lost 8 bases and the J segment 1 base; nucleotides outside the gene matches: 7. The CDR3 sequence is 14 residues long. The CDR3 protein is CASDPRGRNTEAFF. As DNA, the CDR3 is TGTGCCAGTGATCCCAGGGGGAGGAACACTGAAGCTTTCTTT.

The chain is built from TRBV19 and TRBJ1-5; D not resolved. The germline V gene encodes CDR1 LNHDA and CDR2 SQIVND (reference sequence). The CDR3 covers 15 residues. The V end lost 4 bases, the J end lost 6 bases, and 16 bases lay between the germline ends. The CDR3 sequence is CASSREGRSGQPQHF. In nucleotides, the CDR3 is TGTGCCAGTAGTAGGGAGGGTCGTTCGGGTCAGCCCCAGCATTTT.

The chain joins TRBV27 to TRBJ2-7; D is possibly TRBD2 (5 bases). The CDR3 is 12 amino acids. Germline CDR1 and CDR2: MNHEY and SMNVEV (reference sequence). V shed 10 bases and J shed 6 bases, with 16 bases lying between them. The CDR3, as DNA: TGTGCCACCTTAGGGAGTCCCCCCGAGCAGTACGTC. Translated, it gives CATLGSPPEQYV.

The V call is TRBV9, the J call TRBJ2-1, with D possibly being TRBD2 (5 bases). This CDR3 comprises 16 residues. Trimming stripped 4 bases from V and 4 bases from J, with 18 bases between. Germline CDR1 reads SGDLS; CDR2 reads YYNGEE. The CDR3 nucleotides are TGTGCCAGCAGCTCCGGTGGGCGGGCTATTTACAATGAGCAGTTCTTC. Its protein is CASSSGGRAIYNEQFF.

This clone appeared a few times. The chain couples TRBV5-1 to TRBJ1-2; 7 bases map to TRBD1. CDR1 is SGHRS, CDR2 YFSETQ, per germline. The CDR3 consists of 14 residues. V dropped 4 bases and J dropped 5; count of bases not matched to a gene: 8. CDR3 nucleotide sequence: TGCGCCAGCAGCACCGACAGGGCCAGATATGGCTACACCTTC. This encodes CASSTDRARYGYTF. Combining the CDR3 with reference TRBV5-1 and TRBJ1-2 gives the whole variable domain KAGVTQTPRYLIKTRGQQVTLSCSPISGHRSVSWYQQTPGQGLQFLFEYFSETQRNKGNFPGRFSGRQFSNSRSEMNVSTLELGDSALYLCASSTDRARYGYTFGSGTRLTVV.

This CDR3 is CATSDISNQPQHF. The CDR3, as DNA: TGTGCCACCTCGGACATCAGCAATCAGCCCCAGCATTTT. The chain joins TRBV10-3 to TRBJ1-5, with D perhaps matching TRBD1 (5 bases). The CDR3 spans 13 residues. The V gene lost 10 bases and the J gene lost 1 base, with 11 bases spanning the gap. Germline CDR1 reads ENHRY; CDR2 reads SYGVKD.

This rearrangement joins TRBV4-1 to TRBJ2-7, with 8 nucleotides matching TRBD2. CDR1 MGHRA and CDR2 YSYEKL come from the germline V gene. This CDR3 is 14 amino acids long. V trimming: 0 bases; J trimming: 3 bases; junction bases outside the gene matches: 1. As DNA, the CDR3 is TGCGCCAGCAGCCAAGAAACTAGCGGCTACGAGCAGTACTTC. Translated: CASSQETSGYEQYF.

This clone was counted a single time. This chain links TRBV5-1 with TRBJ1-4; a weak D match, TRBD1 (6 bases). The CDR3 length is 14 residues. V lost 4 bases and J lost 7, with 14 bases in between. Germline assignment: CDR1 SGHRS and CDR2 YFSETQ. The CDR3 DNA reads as TGCGCCAGCAGCCCAAGGGGGTTGGGTGAAAAACTGTTTTTT. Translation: CASSPRGLGEKLFF. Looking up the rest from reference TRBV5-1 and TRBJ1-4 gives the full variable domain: KAGVTQTPRYLIKTRGQQVTLSCSPISGHRSVSWYQQTPGQGLQFLFEYFSETQRNKGNFPGRFSGRQFSNSRSEMNVSTLELGDSALYLCASSPRGLGEKLFFGSGTQLSVL.

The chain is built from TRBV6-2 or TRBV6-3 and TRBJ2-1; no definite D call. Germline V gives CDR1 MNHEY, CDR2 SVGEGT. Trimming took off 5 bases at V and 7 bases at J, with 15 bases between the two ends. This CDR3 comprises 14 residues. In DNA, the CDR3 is TGTGCCAGCAGTAAGGTCGAGCGCCGGAATGAGCAGTTCTTC. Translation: CASSKVERRNEQFF.

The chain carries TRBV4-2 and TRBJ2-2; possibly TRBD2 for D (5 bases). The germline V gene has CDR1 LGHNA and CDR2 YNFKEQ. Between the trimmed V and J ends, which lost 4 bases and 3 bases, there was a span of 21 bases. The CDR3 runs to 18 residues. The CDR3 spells CASSPPGGVRADTGELFF. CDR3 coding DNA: TGTGCCAGCAGCCCACCAGGCGGCGTTCGAGCGGACACCGGGGAGCTGTTTTTT.

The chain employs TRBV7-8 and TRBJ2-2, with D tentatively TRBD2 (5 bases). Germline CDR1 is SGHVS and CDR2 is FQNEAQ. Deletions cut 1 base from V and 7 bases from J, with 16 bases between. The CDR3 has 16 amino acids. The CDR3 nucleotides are TGTGCCAGCAGCTTAGAACTCCCTAGCCTGGGCGGGGAGCTGTTTTTT. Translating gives CASSLELPSLGGELFF.

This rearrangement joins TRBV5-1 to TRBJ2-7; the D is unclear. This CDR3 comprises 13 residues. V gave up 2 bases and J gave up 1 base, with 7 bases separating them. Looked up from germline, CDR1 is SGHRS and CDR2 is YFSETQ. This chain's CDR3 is CASSLAPSYEQYF. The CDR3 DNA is TGCGCCAGCAGCTTAGCACCATCCTACGAGCAGTACTTC.

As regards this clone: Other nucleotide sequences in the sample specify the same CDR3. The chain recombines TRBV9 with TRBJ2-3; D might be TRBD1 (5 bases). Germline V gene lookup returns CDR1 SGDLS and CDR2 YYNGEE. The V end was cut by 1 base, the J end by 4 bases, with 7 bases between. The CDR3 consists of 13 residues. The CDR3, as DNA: TGTGCCAGCAGCGTAACAGGATCAGATACGCAGTATTTT. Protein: CASSVTGSDTQYF. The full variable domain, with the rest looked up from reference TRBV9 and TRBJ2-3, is DSGVTQTPKHLITATGQRVTLRCSPRSGDLSVYWYQQSLDQGLQFLIQYYNGEERAKGNILERFSAQQFPDLHSELNLSSLELGDSALYFCASSVTGSDTQYFGPGTRLTVL.

For the CDR3, the DNA is TGCGCCAGCAGAGCAATTGGGTCTCCAAGGCTAGCGGGGGAATTCGTGTTCTTC. Translating it yields CASRAIGSPRLAGEFVFF. The V gene is TRBV10-2, the J gene TRBJ2-1; TRBD2 matches 10 bases. Germline CDR1 WSHSY, CDR2 SAAADI. J was trimmed by 15 bases and V by 6 bases; bases with no gene match: 26. There are 18 residues in the CDR3.

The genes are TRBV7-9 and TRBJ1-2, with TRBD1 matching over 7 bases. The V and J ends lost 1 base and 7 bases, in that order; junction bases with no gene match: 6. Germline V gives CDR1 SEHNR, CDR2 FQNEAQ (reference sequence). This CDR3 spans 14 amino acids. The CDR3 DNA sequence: TGTGCCAGCAGCTTAGTACCCGGGACAGCTGGCTACACCTTC. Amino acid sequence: CASSLVPGTAGYTF.

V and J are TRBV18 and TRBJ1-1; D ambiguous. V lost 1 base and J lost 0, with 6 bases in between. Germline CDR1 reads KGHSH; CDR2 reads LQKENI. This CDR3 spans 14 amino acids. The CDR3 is CASSPHPMNTEAFF. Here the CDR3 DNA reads TGTGCCAGCTCACCACACCCTATGAACACTGAAGCTTTCTTT.

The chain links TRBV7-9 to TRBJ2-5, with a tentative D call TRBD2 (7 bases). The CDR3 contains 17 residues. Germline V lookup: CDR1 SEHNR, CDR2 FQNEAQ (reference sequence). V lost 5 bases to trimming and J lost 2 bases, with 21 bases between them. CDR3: CASSPPVGGPGQETQYF. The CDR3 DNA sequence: TGTGCCAGCAGCCCCCCCGTGGGGGGGCCGGGACAAGAGACCCAGTACTTC.

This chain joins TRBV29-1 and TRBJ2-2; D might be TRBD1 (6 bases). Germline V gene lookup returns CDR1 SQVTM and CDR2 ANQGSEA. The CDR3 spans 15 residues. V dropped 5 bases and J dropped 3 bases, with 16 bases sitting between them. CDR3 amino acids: CSVRFLDSDTGELFF. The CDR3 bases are TGCAGCGTTCGTTTTTTGGACAGCGACACCGGGGAGCTGTTTTTT.